Below, 13 T cell receptor beta chains from the same sample are listed, as sequenced in a study of radiation and T cells in renal cell carcinoma. Time point: blood 4 weeks post-SBRT, at nephrectomy. The treatment: 15 Gy SBRT to primary tumor, nephrectomy 4 weeks later. Using immunoSEQ multiplex PCR, the repertoire was profiled, and TCRdb retains in-frame clones only, with some absent. Of about 150,000 clones in the sample, approximately 86% were seen once. The starting material was blood, obtained from a patient whose treatment included radiotherapy and nephrectomy. These receptors were taken from a woman aged 45 to 65 with renal cell carcinoma.

The chain combines TRBV7-8 with TRBJ1-5, with D perhaps TRBD1 (5 bases). The germline V gene has CDR1 SGHVS and CDR2 FQNEAQ. The CDR3 has 16 residues. V gave up 0 bases and J gave up 3 bases, with 12 bases separating them. The CDR3 reads CASSLAIGDYNQPQHF. The DNA of the CDR3 is TGTGCCAGCAGCTTAGCGATAGGGGATTACAATCAGCCCCAGCATTTT.

This clone has a handful of counts. The chain recombines TRBV4-3 with TRBJ2-6, with D maybe TRBD2 (5 bases). Germline-derived CDR1 and CDR2 are LGHNA and YSLEER. The V end was cut by 1 base, the J end by 0 bases, with 7 bases between. The CDR3 sequence is 16 residues long. CDR3 sequence reads: CASSQGEGSGANVLTF. The CDR3, as DNA: TGCGCCAGCAGCCAAGGAGAGGGCTCTGGGGCCAACGTCCTGACTTTC.

The genes are TRBV5-5 and TRBJ2-1; D tentatively fits TRBD1 or TRBD2 (6 bases each). The CDR3 has 16 residues. V was pared by 5 bases and J by 3 bases, with 18 bases between. The germline V gene has CDR1 SGHKS and CDR2 YYEKEE (reference sequence). The CDR3 reads CASSSGDSSIYNEQFF. Here the CDR3 DNA reads TGTGCCAGCAGTTCAGGGGACTCCTCGATCTACAATGAGCAGTTCTTC. The full variable domain, completed using reference TRBV5-5 and TRBJ2-1, is DAGVTQSPTHLIKTRGQQVTLRCSPISGHKSVSWYQQVLGQGPQFIFQYYEKEERGRGNFPDRFSARQFPNYSSELNVNALLLGDSALYLCASSSGDSSIYNEQFFGPGTRLTVL.

This CDR3 reads CASSPPSVSNTEAFF. The CDR3 DNA is TGTGCCAGCTCACCACCGTCAGTCTCGAACACTGAAGCTTTCTTT. This sequence joins TRBV18 and TRBJ1-1; unclear D gene. Germline loops: CDR1 KGHSH, CDR2 LQKENI. The CDR3 runs 15 residues. The V end lost 0 bases, the J end lost 1 base, and 9 bases lay between the germline ends.

CDR3 loop: CASRVFGETQYF. The CDR3 coding sequence is TGTGCCAGCAGGGTTTTTGGGGAGACCCAGTACTTC. The gene calls are TRBV6-6 and TRBJ2-5; no reliable D call. V lost 6 bases to trimming and J lost 5 bases, with 10 bases between them. The CDR3 is 12 residues long. The germline V gene encodes CDR1 MNHNY and CDR2 SVGAGI (reference sequence).

The chain combines TRBV6-5 with TRBJ2-1; TRBD2 matches at 7 bases. CDR1 is MNHEY, CDR2 SVGAGI, per germline. This CDR3 spans 15 amino acids. J was trimmed by 6 bases and V by 8 bases; bases with no gene match: 13. CDR3 DNA: TGTGCCAGCCATGCTAATGCGGGAGCGGCCAATGAGCAGTTCTTC. This codes for CASHANAGAANEQFF.

The chain joins TRBV7-2 to TRBJ1-3; D gene unclear. V was shortened by 5 bases and J by 0 bases, with 14 bases between the two germline ends. CDR1 SGHTA and CDR2 FQGNSA come from the germline V gene. This CDR3 region has 16 residues. This chain's CDR3 is CASSQGRKSSGNTIYF. The CDR3 nucleotides read TGTGCCAGCAGCCAAGGACGTAAGAGCTCTGGAAACACCATATATTTT.

The genes are TRBV5-5 and TRBJ2-3; 8 bases fit TRBD2. Per germline, CDR1 SGHKS and CDR2 YYEKEE (reference sequence). V lost 4 bases and J lost 10; bases outside the gene matches: 8. The CDR3 has 13 residues. CDR3 in DNA: TGTGCCAGCAGCCTCCAGGCTAGCGGGTCGCAGTATTTT. It encodes CASSLQASGSQYF. The full variable domain, rest sourced from reference TRBV5-5 and TRBJ2-3, is DAGVTQSPTHLIKTRGQQVTLRCSPISGHKSVSWYQQVLGQGPQFIFQYYEKEERGRGNFPDRFSARQFPNYSSELNVNALLLGDSALYLCASSLQASGSQYFGPGTRLTVL.

The chain is built from TRBV7-9 and TRBJ1-2; D remains unclear. Trimming removed 1 base at V and 3 bases at J, with 12 bases between. The CDR3 totals 15 residues. Germline CDR1 SEHNR, CDR2 FQNEAQ (reference sequence). CDR3 sequence: CASSLVLPRDYGYTF. DNA of the CDR3: TGTGCCAGCAGCTTAGTCTTACCCCGTGACTATGGCTACACCTTC.

The rearrangement links TRBV5-4 to TRBJ2-7; 7 bases align to TRBD2. The CDR3 is 14 residues long. V was clipped by 4 bases and J by 6 bases; unmatched bases: 10. Germline CDR1 reads SGHNT; CDR2 reads YYREEE (reference sequence). CDR3 in DNA: TGTGCCAGCAGCCCACGGGAGGTTTTGGGCGAGCAGTACTTC. This codes for CASSPREVLGEQYF.

The rearrangement uses TRBV5-6 and TRBJ1-5; 10 nucleotides line up with TRBD1. The CDR3 spans 15 residues. The germline CDR1 and CDR2 sequences are SGHDT and YYEEEE. The ends lost 5 bases at V and 1 base at J; junction bases unmatched: 3. The CDR3 coding sequence is TGTGCCAGCAGGGCGGGACAGGGGAGCAATCAGCCCCAGCATTTT. It codes for CASRAGQGSNQPQHF.

The chain uses TRBV11-2 and TRBJ2-7, with unresolved D. Germline CDR1 and CDR2: SGHAT and FQNNGV. The germline V and J ends were trimmed by 0 bases and 0 bases, with 6 bases remaining between them. The CDR3 is 14 amino acids. The CDR3 spells CASSLDRSSYEQYF. CDR3 nucleotides: TGTGCCAGCAGCTTAGACAGGAGCTCCTACGAGCAGTACTTC.

The V call is TRBV7-8, the J call TRBJ2-2; D remains unclear. The CDR3 loop spans 14 amino acids. V gave up 2 bases and J gave up 6 bases, with 10 bases separating them. The germline CDR1 and CDR2 sequences are SGHVS and FQNEAQ. The DNA of the CDR3 is TGTGCCAGCAGCTTACCCAGTCACGCCGGGGAGCTGTTTTTT. This sequence encodes CASSLPSHAGELFF.